Listed here are 32 T cell receptor beta chains from one sample, sequenced in a study of blood T cell repertoires in COVID-19. Only in-frame clones appear in the TCRdb table, and some are missing; sequencing was by immunoSEQ multiplex PCR. The data contain under 200,000 clones, around nine tenths of them seen just once; the ten biggest clones take up roughly 21%. Sequenced input: peripheral blood. These receptors were collected from a man in his sixties with active or convalescent COVID-19.

This clone showed up just once. CDR3 loop: CASSRQKYSPLHF. CDR3 nucleotide sequence: TGTGCCAGCAGTCGACAGAAATATTCACCCCTCCACTTT. This chain connects TRBV6-5 to TRBJ1-6, with a possible D match to TRBD1 (5 bases). The CDR3 consists of 13 residues. Deletions cut 5 bases from V and 8 bases from J, with 10 bases between. Germline V gene lookup returns CDR1 MNHEY and CDR2 SVGAGI.

This rearrangement joins TRBV5-1 to TRBJ1-6; D is perhaps TRBD1 (6 bases). Trimming pared 6 bases from V and 7 bases from J, leaving 17 bases between. CDR3 size: 15 residues. Germline V gene data show CDR1 as SGHRS and CDR2 as YFSETQ. The CDR3 region is CASNPEGGANSPLHF. In nucleotides, the CDR3 is TGCGCCAGCAACCCGGAGGGGGGGGCAAATTCACCCCTCCACTTT.

The chain is built from TRBV9 and TRBJ2-1; 9 positions match TRBD2. Germline V CDR1 and CDR2: SGDLS, YYNGEE. V lost 0 bases to trimming and J lost 7 bases; unmatched junction nucleotides: 5. This CDR3 is built from 15 residues. The CDR3 loop reads CASSVVAGGLNEQFF. In nucleotides, the CDR3 is TGTGCCAGCAGCGTAGTTGCGGGGGGGCTTAATGAGCAGTTCTTC. The full variable domain, in which reference TRBV9 and TRBJ2-1 provide the parts outside the CDR3, is DSGVTQTPKHLITATGQRVTLRCSPRSGDLSVYWYQQSLDQGLQFLIQYYNGEERAKGNILERFSAQQFPDLHSELNLSSLELGDSALYFCASSVVAGGLNEQFFGPGTRLTVL.

This rearrangement joins TRBV4-1 to TRBJ2-5; tentatively, D is TRBD1 (6 bases). This CDR3 has 15 residues. V gave up 0 bases and J gave up 4 bases, with 12 bases separating them. Germline CDR1 reads MGHRA; CDR2 reads YSYEKL. DNA of the CDR3: TGCGCCAGCAGCCAAGACGACAGGTTCGGAGAGACCCAGTACTTC. Residues: CASSQDDRFGETQYF.

V is TRBV6-5 and J is TRBJ2-7, with 7 bases fitting TRBD1. CDR3 length: 13 amino acids. Germline CDR1 and CDR2: MNHEY and SVGAGI. The V gene end was trimmed by 6 bases and the J gene end by 6 bases; junction bases not matched to a gene: 8. CDR3 sequence: CASRARQGTEQYF. The CDR3 DNA follows: TGTGCCAGCAGGGCAAGACAGGGCACCGAGCAGTACTTC.

The J gene is TRBJ1-2, the V gene TRBV14; a possible D gene is TRBD1 (6 bases). Trimming took 4 bases from V and 4 from J, leaving 13 bases between them. The germline gives CDR1 SGHDN, CDR2 FVKESK. The CDR3 contains 14 residues. The CDR3 sequence: CASSPGGLSYGYTF. In nucleotides, the CDR3 is TGTGCCAGCAGCCCGGGGGGGCTTAGCTATGGCTACACCTTC.

The chain has TRBV14 and TRBJ2-2, with D tentatively TRBD1 (7 bases). Trimming shortened V by 4 bases and J by 3 bases, and 15 bases separated the two germline ends. The CDR3 length is 16 residues. Germline V gene data show CDR1 as SGHDN and CDR2 as FVKESK. The CDR3 is CASSLDGRGDTGELFF. The CDR3, as DNA: TGTGCCAGCAGCCTAGATGGCAGGGGGGACACCGGGGAGCTGTTTTTT. The entire variable domain, with the rest obtained from reference TRBV14 and TRBJ2-2, is as follows: EAGVTQFPSHSVIEKGQTVTLRCDPISGHDNLYWYRRVMGKEIKFLLHFVKESKQDESGMPNNRFLAERTGGTYSTLKVQPAELEDSGVYFCASSLDGRGDTGELFFGEGSRLTVL.

This clone was seen a few times. V gene TRBV21-1 combines with J gene TRBJ2-3; the table gives TRBD2 as D, unverified against the DNA. TRBV21-1 is described as a pseudogene. The CDR3 is 12 residues long. The DNA for the CDR3 is TGTGCCCATTTGCTAGTCGTAGATACGCAGTATTTT. Encoded protein: CAHLLVVDTQYF.

The chain is built from TRBV19 and TRBJ2-5; the D gene is possibly TRBD1 (6 bases). The CDR3 contains 15 residues. V was pared by 4 bases and J by 0 bases, with 12 bases between. The germline CDR1 and CDR2 sequences are LNHDA and SQIVND (reference sequence). The CDR3 here is CASSTTGTNQETQYF. DNA of the CDR3: TGTGCCAGTAGTACCACCGGGACAAACCAAGAGACCCAGTACTTC. The full variable domain, with the rest looked up from reference TRBV19 and TRBJ2-5, is DGGITQSPKYLFRKEGQNVTLSCEQNLNHDAMYWYRQDPGQGLRLIYYSQIVNDFQKGDIAEGYSVSREKKESFPLTVTSAQKNPTAFYLCASSTTGTNQETQYFGPGTRLLVL.

The V call is TRBV12-3 or TRBV12-4, the J call TRBJ2-7, with 8 bases fitting TRBD1. With V trimmed by 5 bases and J by 2 bases, 2 bases remained unmatched. The CDR3 is 13 residues long. The chain's CDR3 is CASSDRGAYEQYF. The CDR3 DNA follows: TGTGCCAGCAGTGACAGGGGAGCCTACGAGCAGTACTTC.

The J gene is TRBJ1-2, the V gene TRBV19; D unclear. V dropped 0 bases and J dropped 7 bases, with 6 bases sitting between them. Germline values: CDR1 LNHDA, CDR2 SQIVND (reference sequence). This CDR3 has 12 residues. For the CDR3, the DNA is TGTGCCAGTAGTATAGAGTGGGCTGGCTACACCTTC. Amino acids: CASSIEWAGYTF.

The genes are TRBV6-1 and TRBJ2-5; D is perhaps TRBD1 (5 bases). Trimming took 0 bases from V and 1 from J, leaving 12 bases between them. CDR1 is MNHNS, CDR2 SASEGT, per germline. The CDR3 is 16 amino acids. The CDR3 DNA follows: TGTGCCAGCAGTGAAGCTTATAGGGGAATCCAAGAGACCCAGTACTTC. Translating it yields CASSEAYRGIQETQYF.

This clone was recorded once. The chain joins TRBV19 to TRBJ1-5, with TRBD1 as a possible D gene (5 bases). Trimming shortened V by 3 bases and J by 6 bases, and 12 bases separated the two germline ends. Germline V gives CDR1 LNHDA, CDR2 SQIVND (reference sequence). The CDR3 sequence is 14 residues long. CDR3 nucleotide sequence: TGTGCCAGTAGTATGTCGGGCAGGGCTCAGCCCCAGCATTTT. This encodes CASSMSGRAQPQHF.

This clone appeared a few times. This chain links TRBV19 with TRBJ2-1, with a weak D call TRBD2 (5 bases). Trimming took off 5 bases at V and 9 bases at J, with 17 bases between the two ends. Germline loops: CDR1 LNHDA, CDR2 SQIVND (reference sequence). The CDR3 sequence is 14 residues long. Here the CDR3 DNA reads TGTGCCAGTAGTCCCCTTTTCTTAGCGAGTGAGCAGTTCTTC. Protein: CASSPLFLASEQFF. The full variable domain, its missing parts supplied by reference TRBV19 and TRBJ2-1, is DGGITQSPKYLFRKEGQNVTLSCEQNLNHDAMYWYRQDPGQGLRLIYYSQIVNDFQKGDIAEGYSVSREKKESFPLTVTSAQKNPTAFYLCASSPLFLASEQFFGPGTRLTVL.

The chain recombines TRBV5-1 with TRBJ2-1; 9 positions match TRBD1. The CDR3 runs 14 residues. Germline CDR1 SGHRS, CDR2 YFSETQ. J was trimmed by 4 bases and V by 4 bases; bases with no gene match: 3. The CDR3: CASSPGQGYNEQFF. The CDR3 DNA follows: TGCGCCAGCAGCCCGGGACAGGGTTACAATGAGCAGTTCTTC.

The CDR3 loop is CASSAGTLPNSNQPQHF. The CDR3 nucleotides are TGTGCCAGCAGTGCCGGGACTCTTCCAAATAGCAATCAGCCCCAGCATTTT. The chain employs TRBV6-1 and TRBJ1-5; tentative D call: TRBD1 (5 bases). This CDR3 region has 17 residues. Trimming stripped 4 bases from V and 0 bases from J, with 16 bases between. The germline V gene has CDR1 MNHNS and CDR2 SASEGT.

This clone occurred a few times. V gene TRBV7-6 combines with J gene TRBJ2-7, with 7 nucleotides matching TRBD1. The CDR3 sequence is 16 residues long. V dropped 1 base and J dropped 1; count of bases not matched to a gene: 7. CDR1 is SGHVS, CDR2 FNYEAQ, per germline. CDR3 coding DNA: TGTGCCAGCAGCTTAGGGAGAAGGGGGCCATCCTACGAGCAGTACTTC. Translating it yields CASSLGRRGPSYEQYF.

The V and J genes are TRBV10-1 and TRBJ1-5; D is perhaps TRBD1 (5 bases). CDR1 and CDR2 from the germline V gene are WNHNN and SYGVQD (reference sequence). The CDR3 runs to 16 residues. The V gene lost 7 bases and the J gene lost 7 bases, with 23 bases spanning the gap. The CDR3 is CASTRVARQGKQPQHF. CDR3 nucleotides: TGCGCCAGCACCAGAGTGGCTAGGCAGGGTAAGCAGCCCCAGCATTTT.

This clone has more than one count but fewer than ten. This chain uses TRBV15 with TRBJ2-5; 7 nucleotides match TRBD2. CDR1 LNHNV and CDR2 YYDKDF come from the germline V gene (reference sequence). V dropped 0 bases and J dropped 2; count of bases not matched to a gene: 18. The CDR3 sequence is 20 residues long. CDR3 in DNA: TGTGCCACCAGCAGAGATCTCCCCTCCTCTAGCGGCAAACTTCAAGAGACCCAGTACTTC. This sequence encodes CATSRDLPSSSGKLQETQYF.

The CDR3 DNA reads TGTGCCAGTAGCTCCTACCACAATCAGCCCCAGCATTTT. Translation: CASSSYHNQPQHF. The chain uses TRBV19 and TRBJ1-5; no firm D call. The CDR3 runs to 13 residues. Between the trimmed V and J ends, which lost 6 bases and 3 bases, there was a span of 9 bases. Germline CDR1 is LNHDA and CDR2 is SQIVND (reference sequence).

The chain uses TRBV5-4 and TRBJ2-6, with a possible D match to TRBD2 (5 bases). Trimming left V 4 bases short and J 0 bases short, with 14 bases between. Germline V gene sequence: CDR1 SGHNT, CDR2 YYREEE (reference sequence). The CDR3 spans 17 residues. The CDR3 DNA reads TGTGCCAGCAGCCGGATCGGGGAAAGCTCTGGGGCCAACGTCCTGACTTTC. This encodes CASSRIGESSGANVLTF.

This clone is a singleton in its sample. The chain carries TRBV10-3 and TRBJ1-2; 7 bases fit TRBD1. With 5 bases clipped from V and 1 base from J, the junction kept 1 base outside the gene matches. Germline V gene data show CDR1 as ENHRY and CDR2 as SYGVKD. There are 13 residues in the CDR3. CDR3 nucleotides: TGTGCCATCAGTCAGGGGGTTAACTATGGCTACACCTTC. Translated, it gives CAISQGVNYGYTF.

The V call is TRBV10-2, the J call TRBJ1-1; TRBD1 might be the D (6 bases). Trimming shortened V by 6 bases and J by 1 base, and 12 bases separated the two germline ends. This CDR3 spans 14 amino acids. Germline V gives CDR1 WSHSY, CDR2 SAAADI. CDR3: CASRSGTSNTEAFF. The CDR3 DNA sequence: TGCGCCAGCAGATCCGGGACATCGAACACTGAAGCTTTCTTT.

The chain recombines TRBV11-2 with TRBJ2-3; no firm D call. Looked up from germline, CDR1 is SGHAT and CDR2 is FQNNGV. The V end was cut by 0 bases, the J end by 5 bases, with 3 bases between. There are 12 residues in the CDR3. CDR3 sequence: CASSLDRDTQYF. The CDR3, as DNA: TGTGCCAGCAGCTTAGATAGAGATACGCAGTATTTT.

The chain joins TRBV19 to TRBJ1-1, with D possibly TRBD1 on 6 matching bases. Germline-derived CDR1 and CDR2 are LNHDA and SQIVND (reference sequence). Trimming took 6 bases from V and 2 from J, leaving 10 bases between them. This CDR3 has 13 residues. CDR3 DNA: TGTGCCAGTAGAGGACAGATAAACACTGAAGCTTTCTTT. Amino acids: CASRGQINTEAFF.

The rearrangement links TRBV19 to TRBJ2-3; 7 bases align to TRBD1. V lost 5 bases to trimming and J lost 7 bases; unmatched junction nucleotides: 9. CDR1 LNHDA and CDR2 SQIVND come from the germline V gene (reference sequence). The CDR3 loop spans 14 amino acids. In DNA, the CDR3 is TGTGCCAGTAGTGGGGCAGGGGGTAGAAATACGCAGTATTTT. This translates into CASSGAGGRNTQYF.

The chain recombines TRBV28 with TRBJ1-1, with D possibly TRBD1 on 6 matching bases. The CDR3 contains 15 residues. With 6 bases removed from V and 5 bases from J, the gap between germline ends came to 19 bases. CDR1 is MDHEN, CDR2 SYDVKM, per germline. This chain's CDR3 is CASRRWGLRGTEAFF. For the CDR3, the DNA is TGTGCCAGCAGGCGATGGGGGCTGAGGGGGACTGAAGCTTTCTTT.

The chain is built from TRBV24-1 and TRBJ2-5; 10 bases line up with TRBD1. J was trimmed by 4 bases and V by 3 bases; bases with no gene match: 4. There are 15 residues in the CDR3. Looked up from germline, CDR1 is KGHDR and CDR2 is SFDVKD. The chain's CDR3 is CATSDPTGGGETQYF. As DNA, the CDR3 is TGTGCCACCAGTGATCCGACAGGGGGCGGAGAGACCCAGTACTTC.

The J gene is TRBJ2-3, the V gene TRBV30, with 7 bases lining up with TRBD1. V was clipped by 0 bases and J by 2 bases; unmatched bases: 5. The CDR3 has 15 residues. Germline V gives CDR1 GTSNPN, CDR2 SVGIG (reference sequence). CDR3 DNA: TGTGCCTGGAGTGTAAGGGACAGATACACAGATACGCAGTATTTT. Encoded protein: CAWSVRDRYTDTQYF.

Remarks on this clone: The sample carries other DNA sequences with the same CDR3. The chain uses TRBV18 and TRBJ1-1; possible D gene TRBD1, 5 bases. Germline-derived CDR1 and CDR2 are KGHSH and LQKENI. The CDR3 runs to 13 residues. V lost 3 bases, J lost 2 bases, and 7 bases lay in between. This CDR3 reads CASSPQGNTEAFF. CDR3 in DNA: TGTGCCAGCTCACCTCAGGGCAACACTGAAGCTTTCTTT.

The J gene is TRBJ2-3, the V gene TRBV6-5; unclear D gene. V lost 0 bases to trimming and J lost 2 bases, with 3 bases between them. CDR3 length: 13 amino acids. Germline CDR1 and CDR2: MNHEY and SVGAGI. CDR3 in amino acids: CASSYSYTDTQYF. CDR3 bases: TGTGCCAGCAGTTACTCGTACACAGATACGCAGTATTTT.

This clone has only a few counts. The chain uses TRBV6-5 and TRBJ1-6; 9 nucleotides agree with TRBD1. Germline trimming cut 6 bases from V and 9 bases from J; bases unmatched to any gene: 9. The length of the CDR3 is 15 residues. CDR1 and CDR2 from the germline V gene are MNHEY and SVGAGI. In DNA form, the CDR3 reads TGTGCCAGCAGCCGCGAAGGACAGGGGATTTCACCCCTCCACTTT. Translation: CASSREGQGISPLHF.